This T cell receptor beta chain was sequenced in a study of blood T cell repertoires in COVID-19 (dated by TCRdb to the early 2020s). Looking at the study overall: Collaborator samples came from the United States, Italy and Spain and covered acute and convalescent phases of COVID-19. The material from the prospective study consisted of cDNA or gDNA derived from T cells, B-cell-depleted T cells, or PBMCs. The dataset comprised deeply sampled blood TCRbeta repertoires from subjects exposed to, actively infected with, or recovered from COVID-19. The repertoires were released in a freely available public database meant as a resource for research on the immune response to SARS-CoV-2. Samples came from the ongoing ImmuneRACE study (first 160 participants) plus 1,254 subjects from 6 global collaborators. Sample metadata almost always included a de-identified subject ID, COVID-19 status, age in years and sex. HLA class I and class II types, where available, came from metadata supplied by the sample provider rather than from assay-based typing.

On the study overall, not on this receptor specifically: How much clinical and demographic metadata was included differed by source and by participant, and the metadata was provided uncurated.

The immunoSEQ Assay, a bias-controlled multiplex PCR, was used to amplify TCRbeta CDR3 regions from genomic DNA. Processing in the source paper ran as follows. Nucleated cell counts per sample were estimated from amplification of reference gene primers within the assay. To quantify the absolute abundance of each unique TCRbeta CDR3 rearrangement, sequence reads were collapsed and filtered. For each sample, productive Simpson clonality was calculated as the square root of Simpson's diversity index over productive rearrangements. Held by TCRdb, this immuneACCESS table contains in-frame sequences only and omits some clones. Under half of the omission traces to an unresolved V gene where checked; the cause of the rest is unknown. The DNA gave D and trimming, while V, J and clone size come from that table. The sample profile shows about 44,000 clones; about 81% of them were found once. Less than 50% of the sample goes to the ten largest clones.

In regard to this clone: Its cognate antigen has yet to be identified. Base qualities are not provided; no much larger clone lies one nucleotide away.

The CDR3 numbers 18 residues from cysteine through phenylalanine. The read is trimmed to its CDR3 DNA, 54 bases read in frame from base 1. V loses 3 bases of germline sequence and J loses 0 bases, and the interval between the two ends is 19 bases. The germline V gene (reference sequence) provides CDR1 SGHNT and CDR2 YYREEE. The collaborating institutions used their own protocols to collect whole blood in K2EDTA tubes. For TCRbeta analysis, collaborator samples were shipped as frozen whole blood, as isolated PBMCs, or as DNA extracted from either sample type. The sample consisted of peripheral blood. This TCR was sampled from a human donor in a cohort sampled during active COVID-19. The chain uses TRBV5-4 and TRBJ2-1; a tentative D match to TRBD2 spans 5 bases. The DNA is TGTGCCAGCAGCTCAACCGGACTGGGTTCAAGCTCCTACAATGAGCAGTTCTTC. Its protein reads: CASSSTGLGSSSYNEQFF.